This T cell receptor beta chain is from a study of human T cells and chemical hapten exposure. Time point here: pre-sensitization, week 0. Described treatment: therapeutic diphenylcyclopropenone sensitization with weekly scalp DPC. How the authors handled the data: Between about 20,000 and 750,000 TCRs appeared in each sample, and the median stood at 95,638. MiXCR, run by TCRdb on the RACE reads, gives a single entry per CDR3 protein. These V and J calls are TCRdb output, not the study's own analysis. Of about 270,000 distinct CDR3 sequences in the sample, 7.5% to 8% were seen once. Trimming cost V 5 bases and J 3 bases, with 8 bases left between them. The CDR3 runs 12 residues. The germline V gene encodes CDR1 DFQATT and CDR2 SNEGSKA (reference sequence). Study-level results: While controls formed fewer of them, expanded TCRs formed significantly more large CDR3 similarity clusters.

In regard to this clonotype: Its specificity is unknown.

This clonotype originated in a man aged 18-30 years with alopecia areata. Some clones in this sample may be carry-over from other donors' samples. The rearrangement links TRBV20-1 to TRBJ1-5, with D unresolved. Sequencing used whole blood, obtained in connection with sensitization to the hapten diphenylcyclopropenone (DPC). CDR3 sequence reads: CSAAGFNQPQHF. CDR3 DNA: TGCAGTGCTGCCGGATTCAATCAGCCCCAGCATTTT.